One sample yielded the 15 T cell receptor beta chains listed below, sequenced in a study of beta chain features in type 1 diabetes. Expressed TCRB transcripts got sequenced, as all isolated RNA was reverse transcribed. Clones were read by immunoSEQ multiplex PCR, and TCRdb kept only the in-frame ones, dropping some. This table has nearly 350,000 clones, around 7.6% appearing once. The source material was central memory CD4+ T cells from blood. Receptor source: a woman aged 18 to 35 in good health.

V and J are TRBV5-1 and TRBJ2-7; 8 positions match TRBD2. V shed 4 bases, J shed 7 bases, and the junction held 13 bases outside the gene matches. The CDR3 has 15 amino acids. Germline V gene sequence: CDR1 SGHRS, CDR2 YFSETQ. CDR3 nucleotides: TGCGCCAGCAGCCCAGGGGCGGGAGGATCTCGAGAGCAGTACTTC. Translated: CASSPGAGGSREQYF.

This clone turned up a few times. This chain connects TRBV4-2 to TRBJ2-6, with a weak D call TRBD1 (5 bases). Germline loops: CDR1 LGHNA, CDR2 YNFKEQ. The V gene lost 4 bases and the J gene lost 0 bases, with 7 bases spanning the gap. This CDR3 region has 15 residues. For the CDR3, the DNA is TGTGCCAGCAGCCCGACAGCCTCTGGGGCCAACGTCCTGACTTTC. Its translation is CASSPTASGANVLTF.

This clone was observed a handful of times. The J gene is TRBJ1-5, the V gene TRBV4-2; perhaps TRBD1 as D (5 bases). The germline gives CDR1 LGHNA, CDR2 YNFKEQ. Trimming shortened V by 4 bases and J by 3 bases, and 16 bases separated the two germline ends. This CDR3 has 16 amino acids. CDR3 sequence: CASSPTRANPNQPQHF. Here the CDR3 DNA reads TGTGCCAGCAGCCCGACCAGGGCCAACCCCAATCAGCCCCAGCATTTT.

This clone was recorded many times. The V and J genes are TRBV9 and TRBJ2-5; 14 bases are shared with TRBD2. Germline assignment: CDR1 SGDLS and CDR2 YYNGEE. This CDR3 is 16 amino acids long. Trimming took 3 bases from V and 9 from J; bases not matched to a gene: 10. CDR3 loop: CASSAKGTSGSQAQYF. CDR3 DNA sequence: TGTGCCAGCAGCGCGAAAGGGACTAGCGGGAGCCAGGCCCAGTACTTC.

The chain combines TRBV11-2 with TRBJ2-7; D possibly corresponds to TRBD2 (6 bases). Between the trimmed V and J ends, which lost 2 bases and 2 bases, there was a span of 13 bases. The CDR3 has 15 amino acids. Germline V gene data show CDR1 as SGHAT and CDR2 as FQNNGV. Here the CDR3 reads CASSLLSGRTYEQYF. The CDR3 DNA follows: TGTGCCAGCAGCTTATTATCGGGGAGGACCTACGAGCAGTACTTC.

This clone has more than one count but fewer than ten. This chain links TRBV28 with TRBJ1-2; D perhaps matches TRBD1 (6 bases). Germline CDR1 reads MDHEN; CDR2 reads SYDVKM. The CDR3 sequence is 17 residues long. V was pared by 6 bases and J by 4 bases, with 24 bases between. The CDR3 coding sequence is TGTGCCAGCAGGTCTCCGGGGGACAATCCCGGGACCTATGGCTACACCTTC. Protein sequence: CASRSPGDNPGTYGYTF.

This clone was detected a few times. This chain connects TRBV7-2 to TRBJ2-1; 11 bases match TRBD2. Unmatched junction bases numbered 11, after V lost 1 base and J lost 15 bases. The CDR3 sequence is 15 residues long. The germline V gene encodes CDR1 SGHTA and CDR2 FQGNSA. CDR3 loop: CASSLETSGVSARFF. CDR3 coding DNA: TGTGCCAGCAGCTTAGAGACTAGCGGGGTATCAGCAAGGTTCTTC.

This clone appeared many times. The CDR3 protein is CASSFLAVTDTQYF. DNA of the CDR3: TGTGCCAGCAGTTTTCTAGCAGTCACAGATACGCAGTATTTT. J is TRBJ2-3 and V is TRBV27; the D gene is possibly TRBD2 (5 bases). Germline V gene sequence: CDR1 MNHEY, CDR2 SMNVEV (reference sequence). This CDR3 contains 14 residues. V was trimmed by 3 bases and J by 2 bases, leaving 9 bases between them.

This clone was counted between two and nine times. This chain uses TRBV7-9 with TRBJ2-7; D is uncertain. This CDR3 contains 15 residues. The V and J ends lost 6 bases and 0 bases respectively, with 15 bases between them. Germline CDR1 reads SEHNR; CDR2 reads FQNEAQ (reference sequence). CDR3: CASSRSAVFSYEQYF. The CDR3 DNA sequence: TGTGCCAGCAGTCGGTCGGCGGTCTTCTCCTACGAGCAGTACTTC.

This clone was counted only a few times. The V call is TRBV9, the J call TRBJ1-2, with D possibly TRBD1 on 6 matching bases. The ends were cut back, 0 bases at V and 3 bases at J, with 18 bases in the middle. The length of the CDR3 is 17 residues. Germline V lookup: CDR1 SGDLS, CDR2 YYNGEE. CDR3 amino acids: CASSVGGGLPSDYGYTF. The CDR3 DNA follows: TGTGCCAGCAGCGTAGGTGGGGGGCTGCCTTCGGACTATGGCTACACCTTC.

The V call is TRBV5-4, the J call TRBJ2-7, with D tentatively TRBD2 (5 bases). Trimming pared 1 base from V and 3 bases from J, leaving 8 bases between. Germline V gives CDR1 SGHNT, CDR2 YYREEE (reference sequence). CDR3 length: 13 amino acids. The CDR3 DNA reads TGTGCCAGCAGCTTGCGCGGGTTCTACGAGCAGTACTTC. Protein sequence: CASSLRGFYEQYF.

This clone was observed a few times. The V call is TRBV28, the J call TRBJ2-1; 7 nucleotides agree with TRBD2. J gave up 0 bases and V 4 bases, and 0 bases lay outside the gene matches. Germline CDR1 is MDHEN and CDR2 is SYDVKM. This CDR3 comprises 14 residues. The CDR3 protein is CASSWTSSYNEQFF. The CDR3 DNA reads as TGTGCCAGCAGTTGGACTAGCTCCTACAATGAGCAGTTCTTC.

The table lists this clone with a few counts. The chain has TRBV4-2 and TRBJ1-2; the D gene is possibly TRBD1 (5 bases). Germline V lookup: CDR1 LGHNA, CDR2 YNFKEQ. This CDR3 is 17 amino acids long. V dropped 0 bases and J dropped 7 bases, with 21 bases sitting between them. The CDR3: CASSQEGAAGLSGGYTF. For the CDR3, the DNA is TGTGCCAGCAGCCAAGAAGGGGCAGCCGGGCTCTCGGGTGGCTACACCTTC.

In its sample, this clone was seen a few times. This chain connects TRBV28 to TRBJ1-5; 11 positions match TRBD1. CDR1 and CDR2 from the germline V gene are MDHEN and SYDVKM. Unmatched junction bases numbered 9, after V lost 6 bases and J lost 8 bases. The CDR3 extends over 15 amino acids. This CDR3 reads CASRKDGTGGKPQHF. CDR3 sequence (DNA): TGTGCCAGCAGGAAGGATGGGACAGGGGGAAAGCCCCAGCATTTT.

This clone appeared a few times. J is TRBJ1-5 and V is TRBV27; weak D call: TRBD1 (6 bases). The germline V and J ends were trimmed by 5 bases and 9 bases, with 14 bases remaining between them. Germline V gives CDR1 MNHEY, CDR2 SMNVEV (reference sequence). CDR3 length: 13 residues. CDR3 sequence: CASSERGSGPQHF. For the CDR3, the DNA is TGTGCCAGCAGTGAAAGGGGGAGCGGGCCCCAGCATTTT.